What follows describes a single T cell receptor (beta chain). Original processing methods: For nucleated cells, counts were estimated from reference gene primer amplification. This table comes from immunoSEQ multiplex PCR, and its TCRdb copy is limited to in-frame clones, with some not included. V and J calls and clone size are those listed in that table; D and trimming were worked out from the DNA. The sample includes some 320,000 clones, roughly 89% of them seen just once. The entry originates in a study of blood T cell repertoires in COVID-19. In the study overall: In each case, the material was cDNA or gDNA derived from T cells, B-cell-depleted T cells, or PBMCs.

Unmatched junction bases numbered 11, after V lost 3 bases and J lost 5 bases. The CDR3 runs to 16 residues. Germline CDR1 is SGDLS and CDR2 is YYNGEE. The chain combines TRBV9 with TRBJ2-5, with TRBD1 matching 9 bases. Sample: peripheral blood. This receptor was taken from a woman aged 25 to 39 with COVID-19, enrolled during active disease. In DNA, the CDR3 is TGTGCCAGCAGCGGGGGATCACAGGGGGCGTGGGAGACCCAGTACTTC. It translates to CASSGGSQGAWETQYF. Complete variable domain (other parts from reference TRBV9 and TRBJ2-5): DSGVTQTPKHLITATGQRVTLRCSPRSGDLSVYWYQQSLDQGLQFLIQYYNGEERAKGNILERFSAQQFPDLHSELNLSSLELGDSALYFCASSGGSQGAWETQYFGPGTRLLVL.